This record concerns one TCR beta chain sequence. Antigen specificity is unknown. This CDR3 spans 16 amino acids. CDR1 and CDR2 from the germline V gene are LGHNA and YSLEER. The ends were cut back, 0 bases at V and 0 bases at J, with 11 bases in the middle. The sample is drawn from a study of T cell repertoires in cytomegalovirus infection. Study results and limitations: Summed frequency of public TCR beta families distinguished CMV carriers with the relevant HLA.

One entry per CDR3 protein, called by TCRdb with MiXCR from the reads. The table has approximately 83,000 distinct CDR3 sequences, approximately 24% seen once; the top ten hold roughly 50%. The receptor comes from a human donor in good health (CMV status not recorded). Some clones in this sample may be carry-over from other donors' samples. V usage is TRBV4-3 and J usage is TRBJ1-1; D gene uncertain. Material: CD8+ T cells from cultured PBMCs, obtained from culture after CMV antigen stimulation. In DNA, the CDR3 is TGCGCCAGCAGCCAAGATTGGCCAGTCCTGAACACTGAAGCTTTCTTT. Encoded protein: CASSQDWPVLNTEAFF.